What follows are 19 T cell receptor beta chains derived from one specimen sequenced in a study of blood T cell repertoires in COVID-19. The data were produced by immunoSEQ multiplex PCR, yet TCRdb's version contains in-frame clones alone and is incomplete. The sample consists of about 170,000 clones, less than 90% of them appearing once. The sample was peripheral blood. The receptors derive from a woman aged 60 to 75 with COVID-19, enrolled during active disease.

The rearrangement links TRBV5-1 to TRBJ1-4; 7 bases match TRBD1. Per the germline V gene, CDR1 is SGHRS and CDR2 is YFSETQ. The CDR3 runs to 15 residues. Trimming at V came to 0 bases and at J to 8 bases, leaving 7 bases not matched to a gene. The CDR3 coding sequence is TGCGCCAGCAGCTTGGAACAGGGGATATGGGAAAAACTGTTTTTT. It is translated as CASSLEQGIWEKLFF.

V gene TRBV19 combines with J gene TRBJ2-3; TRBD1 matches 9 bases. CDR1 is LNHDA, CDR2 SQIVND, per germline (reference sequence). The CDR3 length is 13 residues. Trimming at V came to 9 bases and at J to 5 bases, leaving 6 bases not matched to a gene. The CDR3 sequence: CASRTGVKDTQYF. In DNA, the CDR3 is TGTGCCAGCCGGACAGGGGTTAAAGATACGCAGTATTTT.

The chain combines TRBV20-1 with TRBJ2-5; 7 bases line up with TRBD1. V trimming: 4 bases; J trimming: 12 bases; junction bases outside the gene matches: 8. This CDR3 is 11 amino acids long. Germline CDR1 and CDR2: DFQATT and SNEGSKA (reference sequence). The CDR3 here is CSAMDRFAEYF. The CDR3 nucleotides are TGCAGTGCTATGGACAGGTTCGCGGAGTACTTC.

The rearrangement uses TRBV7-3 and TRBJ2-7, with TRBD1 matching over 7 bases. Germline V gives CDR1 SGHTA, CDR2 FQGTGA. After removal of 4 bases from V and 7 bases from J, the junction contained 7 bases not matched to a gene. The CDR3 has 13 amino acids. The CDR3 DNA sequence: TGTGCCAGCAGCTCAGACAGGGCAGGGGAGCAGTACTTC. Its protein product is CASSSDRAGEQYF.

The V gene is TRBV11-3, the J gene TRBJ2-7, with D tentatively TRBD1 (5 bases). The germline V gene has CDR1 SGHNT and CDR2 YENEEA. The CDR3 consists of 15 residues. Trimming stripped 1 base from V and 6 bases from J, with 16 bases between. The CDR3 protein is CASSLGAGSLSEQYF. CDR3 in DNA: TGTGCCAGCAGCTTAGGAGCAGGGTCCCTCTCCGAGCAGTACTTC.

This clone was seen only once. The CDR3 spells CASSLKGQGAGELFF. The CDR3 nucleotides are TGCGCCAGCAGCTTGAAGGGACAGGGGGCCGGGGAGCTGTTTTTT. The J gene is TRBJ2-2, the V gene TRBV5-1; 11 bases are a match to TRBD1. With V trimmed by 1 base and J by 6 bases, 2 bases remained unmatched. The V gene's germline CDR1 is SGHRS and CDR2 YFSETQ. This CDR3 region has 15 residues. Based on the CDR3 plus reference TRBV5-1 and TRBJ2-2, the full variable domain is KAGVTQTPRYLIKTRGQQVTLSCSPISGHRSVSWYQQTPGQGLQFLFEYFSETQRNKGNFPGRFSGRQFSNSRSEMNVSTLELGDSALYLCASSLKGQGAGELFFGEGSRLTVL.

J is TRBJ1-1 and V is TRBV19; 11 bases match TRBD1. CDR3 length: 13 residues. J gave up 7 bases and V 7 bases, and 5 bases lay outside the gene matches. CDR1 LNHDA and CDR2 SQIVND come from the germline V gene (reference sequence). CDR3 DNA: TGTGCCAGTAAATGGGACAGGGGGGATGAAGCTTTCTTT. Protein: CASKWDRGDEAFF. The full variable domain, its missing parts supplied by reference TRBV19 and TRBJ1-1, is DGGITQSPKYLFRKEGQNVTLSCEQNLNHDAMYWYRQDPGQGLRLIYYSQIVNDFQKGDIAEGYSVSREKKESFPLTVTSAQKNPTAFYLCASKWDRGDEAFFGQGTRLTVV.

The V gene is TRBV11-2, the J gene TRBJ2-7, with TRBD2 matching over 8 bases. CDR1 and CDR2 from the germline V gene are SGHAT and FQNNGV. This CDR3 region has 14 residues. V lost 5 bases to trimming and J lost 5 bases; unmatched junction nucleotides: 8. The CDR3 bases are TGTGCCAGCAGCCCCCGGACTAGCAAGGACGAGCAGTACTTC. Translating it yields CASSPRTSKDEQYF.

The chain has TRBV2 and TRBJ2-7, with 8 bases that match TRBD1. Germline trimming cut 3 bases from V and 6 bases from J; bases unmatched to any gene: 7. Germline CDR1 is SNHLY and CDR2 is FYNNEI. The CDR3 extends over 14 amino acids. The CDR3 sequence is CASSDEDRDSEQYF. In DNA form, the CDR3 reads TGTGCCAGCAGTGACGAGGACAGGGATTCCGAGCAGTACTTC. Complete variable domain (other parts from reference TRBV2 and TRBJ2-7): EPEVTQTPSHQVTQMGQEVILRCVPISNHLYFYWYRQILGQKVEFLVSFYNNEISEKSEIFDDQFSVERPDGSNFTLKIRSTKLEDSAMYFCASSDEDRDSEQYFGPGTRLTVT.

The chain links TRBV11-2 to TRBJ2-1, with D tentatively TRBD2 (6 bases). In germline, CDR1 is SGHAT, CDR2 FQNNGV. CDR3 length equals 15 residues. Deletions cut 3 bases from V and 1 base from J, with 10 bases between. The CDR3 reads CASSFSGLSYNEQFF. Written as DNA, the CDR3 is TGTGCCAGCAGCTTCAGCGGGCTTTCCTACAATGAGCAGTTCTTC.

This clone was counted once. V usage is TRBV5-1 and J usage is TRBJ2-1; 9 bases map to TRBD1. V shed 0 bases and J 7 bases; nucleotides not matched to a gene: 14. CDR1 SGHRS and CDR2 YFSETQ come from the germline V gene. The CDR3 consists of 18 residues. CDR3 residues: CASSLGGIFGQGMNEQFF. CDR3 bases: TGCGCCAGCAGCTTGGGGGGTATTTTTGGACAGGGGATGAATGAGCAGTTCTTC.

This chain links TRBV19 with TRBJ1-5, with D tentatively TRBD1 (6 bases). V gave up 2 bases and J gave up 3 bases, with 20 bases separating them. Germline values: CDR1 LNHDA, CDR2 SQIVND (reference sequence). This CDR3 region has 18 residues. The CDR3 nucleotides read TGTGCCAGTAGTATACCCGAGGGGGGGGAACCCAACAATCAGCCCCAGCATTTT. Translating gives CASSIPEGGEPNNQPQHF.

The CDR3 loop is CASSSVLATTYEQYF. The CDR3, as DNA: TGCGCCAGCAGCTCCGTACTAGCTACTACCTACGAGCAGTACTTC. This chain links TRBV5-1 with TRBJ2-7; tentatively, D is TRBD2 (6 bases). The germline V gene encodes CDR1 SGHRS and CDR2 YFSETQ. V gave up 3 bases and J gave up 2 bases, with 15 bases separating them. CDR3 length: 15 residues.

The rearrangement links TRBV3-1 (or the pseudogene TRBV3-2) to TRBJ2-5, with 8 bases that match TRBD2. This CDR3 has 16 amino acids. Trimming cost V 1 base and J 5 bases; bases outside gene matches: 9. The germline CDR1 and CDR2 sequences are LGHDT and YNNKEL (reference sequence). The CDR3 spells CASSQADGRARETQYF. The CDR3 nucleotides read TGTGCCAGCAGCCAAGCCGACGGGAGGGCCAGGGAGACCCAGTACTTC.

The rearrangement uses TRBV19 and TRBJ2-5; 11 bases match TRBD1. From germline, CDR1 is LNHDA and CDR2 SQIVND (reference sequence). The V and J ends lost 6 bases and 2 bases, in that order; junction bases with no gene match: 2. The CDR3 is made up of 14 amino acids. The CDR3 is CASSRDRGQETQYF. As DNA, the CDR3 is TGTGCCAGTAGCCGGGACAGGGGGCAAGAGACCCAGTACTTC.

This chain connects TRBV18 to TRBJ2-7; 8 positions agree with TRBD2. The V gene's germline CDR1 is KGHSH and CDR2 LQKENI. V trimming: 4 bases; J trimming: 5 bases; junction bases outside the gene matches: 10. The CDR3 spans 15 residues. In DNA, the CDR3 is TGTGCCAGCTCACGGGCTAGCGGGCCGGTAAACGAGCAGTACTTC. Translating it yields CASSRASGPVNEQYF.

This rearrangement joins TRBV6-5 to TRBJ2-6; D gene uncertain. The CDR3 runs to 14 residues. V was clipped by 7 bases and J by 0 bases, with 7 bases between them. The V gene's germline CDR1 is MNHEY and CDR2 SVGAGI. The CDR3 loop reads CASTKSSGANVLTF. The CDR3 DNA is TGTGCCAGCACCAAGAGCTCTGGGGCCAACGTCCTGACTTTC.

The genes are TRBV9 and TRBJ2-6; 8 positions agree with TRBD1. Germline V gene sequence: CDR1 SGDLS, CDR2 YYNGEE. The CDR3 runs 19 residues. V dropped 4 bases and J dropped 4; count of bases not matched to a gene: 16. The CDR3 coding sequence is TGTGCCAGCAGCCCCCGGCCCGGACAGGGAGGTACAGGGGCCAACGTCCTGACTTTC. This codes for CASSPRPGQGGTGANVLTF.

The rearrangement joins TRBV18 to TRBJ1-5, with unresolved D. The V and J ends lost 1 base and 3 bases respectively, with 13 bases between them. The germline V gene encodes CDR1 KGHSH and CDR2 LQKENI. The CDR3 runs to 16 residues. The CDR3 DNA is TGTGCCAGCTCACCACTAGCGGCGGAGACCAATCAGCCCCAGCATTTT. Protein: CASSPLAAETNQPQHF.